This T cell receptor (beta chain) was sequenced in a study of cytomegalovirus exposure and HLA in healthy donors. Notes on the study in general: Information on immune exposure was restricted to one variable (CMV serostatus). Most TCR sequences were rare, but some public TCRs occurred in many donors. A later analysis found TCR association rates differed by HLA locus, highest for DRB1 and lowest for HLA-C.

Vbeta (60) and Jbeta (13) primers were used in the PCR. Profiled with immunoSEQ multiplex PCR; TCRdb holds only in-frame clones, not every one. The repertoire holds 85,000 to 100,000 clones, with around 73% as singletons. Concerning this clone: Its antigen is not known.

Trimming removed 4 bases from V and 0 bases from J, with 11 bases in between. This CDR3 has 15 amino acids. Germline loops: CDR1 SGHDT, CDR2 YYEEEE. The material sequenced was PBMCs. The clonotype originates from a woman in her sixties or seventies in good health and CMV-seronegative. The rearrangement links TRBV5-6 to TRBJ1-3; D gene ambiguous. CDR3 loop: CASSQRGSSGNTIYF. CDR3 nucleotides: TGTGCCAGCAGCCAACGAGGGTCCTCTGGAAACACCATATATTTT.